This T cell receptor (beta chain) was captured in a study of vaccination and CD4 T cells after COVID-19. TCRdb re-analysed the PCR reads in MiXCR, keeping a single row per CDR3 protein. The table includes roughly 31,000 distinct CDR3 sequences, approximately 48% detected once. Per germline, CDR1 MNHNS and CDR2 SASEGT. The CDR3 covers 16 residues. V lost 6 bases to trimming and J lost 7 bases; unmatched junction nucleotides: 16. As for time point: late sampling 161 to 241 days after vaccination in three convalescent patients. J is TRBJ2-3 and V is TRBV6-1, with TRBD1 matching over 7 bases. Sequences were derived from CD4+ T cells from blood, sampled about 7 months after SARS-CoV-2 vaccination. The TCR originated in a human donor who had recovered from COVID-19. CDR3 residues: CASRGQDRLAGHTQYF. CDR3 in DNA: TGTGCCAGCAGGGGTCAGGACAGGCTCGCGGGTCATACGCAGTATTTT.